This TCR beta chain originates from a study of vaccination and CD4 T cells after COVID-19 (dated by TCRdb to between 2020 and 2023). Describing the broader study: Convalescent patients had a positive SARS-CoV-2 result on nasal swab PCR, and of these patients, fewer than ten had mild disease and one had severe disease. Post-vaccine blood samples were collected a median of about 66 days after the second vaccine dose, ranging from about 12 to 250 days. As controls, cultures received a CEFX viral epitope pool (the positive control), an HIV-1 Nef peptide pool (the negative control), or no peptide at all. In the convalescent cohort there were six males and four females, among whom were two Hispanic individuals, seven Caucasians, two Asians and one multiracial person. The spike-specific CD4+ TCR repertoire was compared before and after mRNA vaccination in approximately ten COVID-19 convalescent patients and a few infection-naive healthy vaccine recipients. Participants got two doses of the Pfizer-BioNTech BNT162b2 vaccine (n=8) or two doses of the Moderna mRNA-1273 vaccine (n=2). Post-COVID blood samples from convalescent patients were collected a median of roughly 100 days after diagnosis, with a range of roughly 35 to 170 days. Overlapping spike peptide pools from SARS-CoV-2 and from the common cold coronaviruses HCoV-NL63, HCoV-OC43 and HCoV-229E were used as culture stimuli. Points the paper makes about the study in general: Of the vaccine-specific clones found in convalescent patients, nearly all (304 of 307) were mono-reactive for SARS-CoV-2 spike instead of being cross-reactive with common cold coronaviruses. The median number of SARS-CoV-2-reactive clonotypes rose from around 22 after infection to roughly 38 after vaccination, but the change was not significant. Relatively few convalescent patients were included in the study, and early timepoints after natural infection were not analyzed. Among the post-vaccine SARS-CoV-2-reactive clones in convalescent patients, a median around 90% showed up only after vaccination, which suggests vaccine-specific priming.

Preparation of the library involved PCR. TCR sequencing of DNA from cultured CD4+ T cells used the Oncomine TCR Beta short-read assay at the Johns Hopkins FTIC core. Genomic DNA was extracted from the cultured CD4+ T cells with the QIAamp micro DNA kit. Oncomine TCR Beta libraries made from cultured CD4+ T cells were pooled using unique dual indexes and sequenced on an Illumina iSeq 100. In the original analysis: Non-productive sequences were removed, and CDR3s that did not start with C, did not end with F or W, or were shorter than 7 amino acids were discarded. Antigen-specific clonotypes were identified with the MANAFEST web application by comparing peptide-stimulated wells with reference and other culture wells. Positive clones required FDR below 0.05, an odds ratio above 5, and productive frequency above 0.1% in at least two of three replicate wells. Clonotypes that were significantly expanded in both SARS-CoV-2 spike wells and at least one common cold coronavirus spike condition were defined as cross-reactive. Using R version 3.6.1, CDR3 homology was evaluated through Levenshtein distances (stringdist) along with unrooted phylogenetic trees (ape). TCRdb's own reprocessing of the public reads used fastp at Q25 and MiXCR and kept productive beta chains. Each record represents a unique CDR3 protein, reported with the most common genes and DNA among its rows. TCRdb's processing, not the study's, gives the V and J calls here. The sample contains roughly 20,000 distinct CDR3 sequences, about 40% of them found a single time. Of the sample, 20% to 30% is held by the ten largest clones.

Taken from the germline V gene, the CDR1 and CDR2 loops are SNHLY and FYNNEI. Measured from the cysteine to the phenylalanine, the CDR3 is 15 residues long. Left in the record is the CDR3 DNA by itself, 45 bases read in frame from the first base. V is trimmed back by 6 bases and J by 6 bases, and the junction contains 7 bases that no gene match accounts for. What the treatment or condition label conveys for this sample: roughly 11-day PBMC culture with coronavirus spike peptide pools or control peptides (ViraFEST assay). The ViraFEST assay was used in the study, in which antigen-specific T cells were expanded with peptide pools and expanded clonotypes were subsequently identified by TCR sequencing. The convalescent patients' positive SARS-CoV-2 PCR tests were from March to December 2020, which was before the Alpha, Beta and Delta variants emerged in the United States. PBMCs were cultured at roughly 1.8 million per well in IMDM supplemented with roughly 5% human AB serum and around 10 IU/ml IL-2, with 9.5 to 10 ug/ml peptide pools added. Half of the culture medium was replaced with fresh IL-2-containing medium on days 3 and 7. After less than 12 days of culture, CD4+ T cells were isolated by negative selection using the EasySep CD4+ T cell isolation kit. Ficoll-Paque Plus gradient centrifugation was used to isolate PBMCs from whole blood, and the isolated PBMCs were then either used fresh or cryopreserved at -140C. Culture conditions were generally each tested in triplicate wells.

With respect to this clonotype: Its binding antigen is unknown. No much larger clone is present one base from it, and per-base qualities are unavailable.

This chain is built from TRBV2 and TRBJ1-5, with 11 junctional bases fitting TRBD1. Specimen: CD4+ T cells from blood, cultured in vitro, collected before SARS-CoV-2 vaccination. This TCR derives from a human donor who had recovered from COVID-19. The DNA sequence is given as TGTGCCAGCAGCCTCCGGACAGGGGGCGGTCAGCCCCAGCATTTT. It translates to CASSLRTGGGQPQHF.